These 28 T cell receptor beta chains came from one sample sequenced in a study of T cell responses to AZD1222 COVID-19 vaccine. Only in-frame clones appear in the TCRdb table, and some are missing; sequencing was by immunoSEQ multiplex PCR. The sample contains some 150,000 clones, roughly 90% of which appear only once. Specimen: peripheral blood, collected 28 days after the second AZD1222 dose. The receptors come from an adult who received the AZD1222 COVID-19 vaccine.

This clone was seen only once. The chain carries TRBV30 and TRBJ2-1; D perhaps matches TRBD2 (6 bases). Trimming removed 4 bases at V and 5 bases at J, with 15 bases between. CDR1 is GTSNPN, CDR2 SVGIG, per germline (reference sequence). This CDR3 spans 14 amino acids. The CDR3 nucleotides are TGTGCCTGGACCGGGGATGCGGGGCACAATGAGCAGTTCTTC. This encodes CAWTGDAGHNEQFF.

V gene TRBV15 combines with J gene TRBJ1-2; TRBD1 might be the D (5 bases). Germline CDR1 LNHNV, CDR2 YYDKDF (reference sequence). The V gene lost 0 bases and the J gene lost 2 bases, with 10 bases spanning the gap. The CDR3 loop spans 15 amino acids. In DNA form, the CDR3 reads TGTGCCACCAGCAGAGATCAGAGACAGAACTATGGCTACACCTTC. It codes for CATSRDQRQNYGYTF.

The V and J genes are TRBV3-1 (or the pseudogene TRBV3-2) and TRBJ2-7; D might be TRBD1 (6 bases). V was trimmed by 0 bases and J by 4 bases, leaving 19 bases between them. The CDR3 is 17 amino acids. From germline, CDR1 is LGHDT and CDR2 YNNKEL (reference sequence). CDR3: CASSQDGPGELRYEQYF. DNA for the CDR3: TGTGCCAGCAGCCAAGATGGGCCAGGGGAGTTACGATACGAGCAGTACTTC.

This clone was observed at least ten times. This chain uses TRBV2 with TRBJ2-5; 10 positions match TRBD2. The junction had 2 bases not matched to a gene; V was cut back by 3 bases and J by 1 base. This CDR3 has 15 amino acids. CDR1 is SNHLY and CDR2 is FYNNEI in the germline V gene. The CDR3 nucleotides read TGTGCCAGCAGTGAGACTAGCGGGCTCCAAGAGACCCAGTACTTC. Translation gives CASSETSGLQETQYF.

CDR3 DNA: TGCGCCAGCAGCTTGTTAGGGGCTGGAAACACCATATATTTT. The encoded protein is CASSLLGAGNTIYF. The chain is built from TRBV5-1 and TRBJ1-3, with D perhaps matching TRBD1 (5 bases). The CDR3 totals 14 residues. The germline V gene encodes CDR1 SGHRS and CDR2 YFSETQ. V was cut by 1 base and J by 2 bases, with 7 bases left in between.

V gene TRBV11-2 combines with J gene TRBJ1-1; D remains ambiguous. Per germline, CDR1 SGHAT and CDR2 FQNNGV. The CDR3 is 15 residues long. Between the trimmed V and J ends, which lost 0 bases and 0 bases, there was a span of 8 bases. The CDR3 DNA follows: TGTGCCAGCAGCTTAGATCCGGGCTTGAACACTGAAGCTTTCTTT. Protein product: CASSLDPGLNTEAFF.

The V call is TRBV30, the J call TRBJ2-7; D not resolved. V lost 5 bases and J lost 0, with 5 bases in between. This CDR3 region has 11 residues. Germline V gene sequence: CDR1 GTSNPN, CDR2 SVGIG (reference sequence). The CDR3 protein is CAWQLSYEQYF. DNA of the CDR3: TGTGCCTGGCAACTCTCCTACGAGCAGTACTTC.

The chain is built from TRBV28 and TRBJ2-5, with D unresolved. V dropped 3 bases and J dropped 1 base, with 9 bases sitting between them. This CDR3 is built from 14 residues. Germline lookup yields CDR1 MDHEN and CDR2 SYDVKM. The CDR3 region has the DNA TGTGCCAGCAGTTTGTCTCTTTCCCAAGAGACCCAGTACTTC. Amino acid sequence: CASSLSLSQETQYF.

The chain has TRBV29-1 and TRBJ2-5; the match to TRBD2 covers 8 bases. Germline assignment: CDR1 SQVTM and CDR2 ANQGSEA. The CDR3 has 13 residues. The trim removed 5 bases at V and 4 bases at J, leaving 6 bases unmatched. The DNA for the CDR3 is TGCAGCGTTCGAGCGGGAGTCGGAGAGACCCAGTACTTC. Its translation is CSVRAGVGETQYF.

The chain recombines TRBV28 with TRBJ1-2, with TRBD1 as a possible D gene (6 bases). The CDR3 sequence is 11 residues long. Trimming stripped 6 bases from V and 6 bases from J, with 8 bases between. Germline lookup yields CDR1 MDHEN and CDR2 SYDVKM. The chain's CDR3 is CASSHRDGYTF. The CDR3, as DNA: TGTGCCAGCAGCCACAGGGATGGCTACACCTTC.

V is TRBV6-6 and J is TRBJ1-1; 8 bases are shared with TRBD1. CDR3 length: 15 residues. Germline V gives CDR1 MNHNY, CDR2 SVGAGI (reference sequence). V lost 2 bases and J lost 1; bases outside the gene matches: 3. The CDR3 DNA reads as TGTGCCAGCAGTTACGTTGGGACAGGGAACACTGAAGCTTTCTTT. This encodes CASSYVGTGNTEAFF.

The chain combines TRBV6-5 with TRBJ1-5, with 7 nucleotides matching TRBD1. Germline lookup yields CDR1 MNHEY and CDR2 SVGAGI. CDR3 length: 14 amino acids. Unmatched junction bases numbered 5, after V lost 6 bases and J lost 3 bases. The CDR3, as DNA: TGTGCCAGCAGCCTGACAGGGCCCAATCAGCCCCAGCATTTT. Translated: CASSLTGPNQPQHF.

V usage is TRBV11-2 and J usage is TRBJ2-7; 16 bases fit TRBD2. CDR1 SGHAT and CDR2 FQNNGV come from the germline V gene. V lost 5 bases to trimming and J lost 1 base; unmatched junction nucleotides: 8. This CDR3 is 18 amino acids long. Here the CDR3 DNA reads TGTGCCAGCAGCACCGGGACTAGCGGGAGGGCCGAGTCCTACGAGCAGTACTTC. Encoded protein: CASSTGTSGRAESYEQYF.

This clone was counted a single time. CDR3 nucleotide sequence: TGTGCCACCAGTGACTCCGGGACTTCCAATGAGCAGTTCTTC. It translates to CATSDSGTSNEQFF. V is TRBV24-1 and J is TRBJ2-1, with TRBD2 as a possible D gene (6 bases). V lost 4 bases, J lost 6 bases, and 12 bases lay in between. Germline lookup yields CDR1 KGHDR and CDR2 SFDVKD. CDR3 length: 14 residues.

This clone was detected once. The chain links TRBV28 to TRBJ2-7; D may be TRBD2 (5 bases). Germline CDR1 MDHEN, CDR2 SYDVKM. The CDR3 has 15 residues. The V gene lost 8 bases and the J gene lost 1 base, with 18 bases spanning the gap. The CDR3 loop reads CASSAEAANSYEQYF. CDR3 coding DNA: TGTGCCAGCTCTGCGGAGGCCGCAAATTCCTACGAGCAGTACTTC.

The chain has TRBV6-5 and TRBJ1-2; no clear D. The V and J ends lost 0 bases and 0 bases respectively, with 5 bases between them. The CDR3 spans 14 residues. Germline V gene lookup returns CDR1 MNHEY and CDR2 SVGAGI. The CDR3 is CASSYSATNYGYTF. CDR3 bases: TGTGCCAGCAGTTACTCAGCGACTAACTATGGCTACACCTTC.

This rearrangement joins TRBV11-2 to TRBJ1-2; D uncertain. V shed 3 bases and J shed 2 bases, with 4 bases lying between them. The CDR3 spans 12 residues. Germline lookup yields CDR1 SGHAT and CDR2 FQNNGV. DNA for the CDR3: TGTGCCAGCAGCTTTACCAACTATGGCTACACCTTC. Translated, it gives CASSFTNYGYTF.

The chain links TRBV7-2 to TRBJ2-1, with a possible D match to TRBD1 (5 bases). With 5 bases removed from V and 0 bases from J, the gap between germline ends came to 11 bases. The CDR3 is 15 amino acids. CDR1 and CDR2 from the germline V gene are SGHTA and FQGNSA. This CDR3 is CASSADTSSYNEQFF. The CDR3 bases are TGTGCCAGCAGCGCGGACACGAGCTCCTACAATGAGCAGTTCTTC.

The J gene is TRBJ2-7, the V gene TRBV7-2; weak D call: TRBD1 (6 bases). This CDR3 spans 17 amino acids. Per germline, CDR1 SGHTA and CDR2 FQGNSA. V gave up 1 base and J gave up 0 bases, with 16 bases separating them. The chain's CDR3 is CASSLELGPGASYEQYF. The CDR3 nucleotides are TGTGCCAGCAGCTTAGAGTTAGGGCCAGGGGCCTCCTACGAGCAGTACTTC.

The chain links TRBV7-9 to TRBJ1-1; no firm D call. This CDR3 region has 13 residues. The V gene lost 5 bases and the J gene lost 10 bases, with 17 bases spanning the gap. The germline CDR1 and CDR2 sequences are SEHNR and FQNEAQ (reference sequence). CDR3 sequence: CASSPRTSLGAFF. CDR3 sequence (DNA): TGTGCCAGCAGCCCTAGGACTTCCCTAGGAGCTTTCTTT. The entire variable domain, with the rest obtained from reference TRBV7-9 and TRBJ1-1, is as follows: DTGVSQNPRHKITKRGQNVTFRCDPISEHNRLYWYRQTLGQGPEFLTYFQNEAQLEKSRLLSDRFSAERPKGSFSTLEIQRTEQGDSAMYLCASSPRTSLGAFFGQGTRLTVV.

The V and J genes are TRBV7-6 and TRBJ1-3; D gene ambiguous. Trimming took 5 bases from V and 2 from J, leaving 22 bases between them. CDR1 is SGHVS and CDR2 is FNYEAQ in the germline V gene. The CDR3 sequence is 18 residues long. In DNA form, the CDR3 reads TGTGCCAGCAGCCCCGGGCCTCCCGTGGGCAGTACTGGAAACACCATATATTTT. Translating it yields CASSPGPPVGSTGNTIYF.

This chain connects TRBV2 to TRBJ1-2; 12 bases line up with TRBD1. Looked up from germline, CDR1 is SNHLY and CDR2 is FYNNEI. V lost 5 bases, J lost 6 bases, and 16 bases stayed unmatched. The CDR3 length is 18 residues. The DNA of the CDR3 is TGTGCCAGCAGTAATGTGCCGGGACAGGGGGCGGGAATCCATGGCTACACCTTC. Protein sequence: CASSNVPGQGAGIHGYTF.

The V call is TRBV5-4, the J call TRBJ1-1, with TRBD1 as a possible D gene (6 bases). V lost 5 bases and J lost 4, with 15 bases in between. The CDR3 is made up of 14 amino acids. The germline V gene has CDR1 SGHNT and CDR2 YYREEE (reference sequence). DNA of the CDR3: TGTGCCAGCAGGCAGAGGGGGGAGGTCACTGAAGCTTTCTTT. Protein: CASRQRGEVTEAFF.

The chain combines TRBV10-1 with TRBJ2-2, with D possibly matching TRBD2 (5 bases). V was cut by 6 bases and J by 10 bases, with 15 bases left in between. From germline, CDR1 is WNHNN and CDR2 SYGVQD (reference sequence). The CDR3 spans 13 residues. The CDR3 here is CASRGRPSVELFF. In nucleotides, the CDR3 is TGCGCCAGCAGGGGGAGACCGTCTGTGGAGCTGTTTTTT.

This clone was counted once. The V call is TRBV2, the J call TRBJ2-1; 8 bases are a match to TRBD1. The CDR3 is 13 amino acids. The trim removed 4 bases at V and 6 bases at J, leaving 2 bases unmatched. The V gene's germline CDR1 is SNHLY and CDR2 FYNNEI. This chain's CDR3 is CASSADRGNEQFF. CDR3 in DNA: TGTGCCAGCAGTGCCGACAGGGGCAATGAGCAGTTCTTC. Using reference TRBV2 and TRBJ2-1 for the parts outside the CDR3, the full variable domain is EPEVTQTPSHQVTQMGQEVILRCVPISNHLYFYWYRQILGQKVEFLVSFYNNEISEKSEIFDDQFSVERPDGSNFTLKIRSTKLEDSAMYFCASSADRGNEQFFGPGTRLTVL.

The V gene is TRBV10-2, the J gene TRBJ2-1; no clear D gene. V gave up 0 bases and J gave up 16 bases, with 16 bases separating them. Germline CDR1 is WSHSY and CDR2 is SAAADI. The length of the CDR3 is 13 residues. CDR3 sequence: CASSESPLDGFFF. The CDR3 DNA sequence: TGCGCCAGCAGTGAGTCCCCCTTAGATGGCTTCTTCTTC.

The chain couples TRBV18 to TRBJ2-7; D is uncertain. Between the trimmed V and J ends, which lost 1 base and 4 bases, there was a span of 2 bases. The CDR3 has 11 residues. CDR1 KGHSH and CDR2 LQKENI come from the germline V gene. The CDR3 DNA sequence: TGTGCCAGCTCACCACAGTACGAGCAGTACTTC. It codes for CASSPQYEQYF. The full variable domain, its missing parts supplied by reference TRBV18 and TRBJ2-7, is NAGVMQNPRHLVRRRGQEARLRCSPMKGHSHVYWYRQLPEEGLKFMVYLQKENIIDESGMPKERFSAEFPKEGPSILRIQQVVRGDSAAYFCASSPQYEQYFGPGTRLTVT.

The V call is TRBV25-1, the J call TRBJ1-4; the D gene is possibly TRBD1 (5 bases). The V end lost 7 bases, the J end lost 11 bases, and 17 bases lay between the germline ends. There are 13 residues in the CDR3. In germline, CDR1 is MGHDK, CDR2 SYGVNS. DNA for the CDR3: TGTGCCAGCACCGCACAGCCCGGGGGGAAACTGTTTTTT. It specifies CASTAQPGGKLFF.